Reported below is one T cell receptor beta chain. Its antigen is undetermined. These data belong to a study of T-cell reconstitution after alpha-beta-depleted transplantation in children. Overall study findings and caveats: Some patients owed their high day-60 TCRbeta diversity to surviving recipient T cells and thymic progenitors. Once a year had passed after transplant, T-cell counts and diversity came mostly from newly produced T cells.

The ends were cut back, 6 bases at V and 7 bases at J, with 17 bases in the middle. This CDR3 has 14 residues. Unique molecular identifiers were built into the TCRbeta library. One entry per CDR3 protein, called by TCRdb with MiXCR from the PCR reads. The sample lists fewer than 250,000 distinct CDR3 sequences; approximately 19% were seen once. The sample here was PBMCs, mostly from graft donor cells, taken 360 days after TCRalphabeta/CD19-depleted stem cell transplant. This clonotype originated in a male patient aged 2-10 years who had a stem cell transplant for acute lymphoblastic leukemia, so the T cells may come from the graft donor. V usage is TRBV12-3 or TRBV12-4 and J usage is TRBJ2-3, with D perhaps given as TRBD1 or TRBD2 (5 bases each). CDR3 residues: CASSPERRTYTQYF. As DNA, the CDR3 is TGTGCCAGCAGCCCAGAGCGGAGGACATATACGCAGTATTTT.